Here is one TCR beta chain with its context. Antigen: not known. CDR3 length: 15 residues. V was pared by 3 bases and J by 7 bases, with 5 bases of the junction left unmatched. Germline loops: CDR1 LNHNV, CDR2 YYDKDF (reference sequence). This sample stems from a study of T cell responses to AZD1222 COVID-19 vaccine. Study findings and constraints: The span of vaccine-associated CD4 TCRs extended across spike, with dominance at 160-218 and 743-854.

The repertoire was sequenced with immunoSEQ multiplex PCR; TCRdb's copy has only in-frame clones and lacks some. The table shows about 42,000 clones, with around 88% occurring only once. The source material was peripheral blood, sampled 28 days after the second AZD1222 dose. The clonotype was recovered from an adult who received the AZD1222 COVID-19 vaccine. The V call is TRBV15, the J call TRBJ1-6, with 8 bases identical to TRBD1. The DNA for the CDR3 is TGTGCCACCAGCAGGGAACAGGGGGGGAATTCACCCCTCCACTTT. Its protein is CATSREQGGNSPLHF.